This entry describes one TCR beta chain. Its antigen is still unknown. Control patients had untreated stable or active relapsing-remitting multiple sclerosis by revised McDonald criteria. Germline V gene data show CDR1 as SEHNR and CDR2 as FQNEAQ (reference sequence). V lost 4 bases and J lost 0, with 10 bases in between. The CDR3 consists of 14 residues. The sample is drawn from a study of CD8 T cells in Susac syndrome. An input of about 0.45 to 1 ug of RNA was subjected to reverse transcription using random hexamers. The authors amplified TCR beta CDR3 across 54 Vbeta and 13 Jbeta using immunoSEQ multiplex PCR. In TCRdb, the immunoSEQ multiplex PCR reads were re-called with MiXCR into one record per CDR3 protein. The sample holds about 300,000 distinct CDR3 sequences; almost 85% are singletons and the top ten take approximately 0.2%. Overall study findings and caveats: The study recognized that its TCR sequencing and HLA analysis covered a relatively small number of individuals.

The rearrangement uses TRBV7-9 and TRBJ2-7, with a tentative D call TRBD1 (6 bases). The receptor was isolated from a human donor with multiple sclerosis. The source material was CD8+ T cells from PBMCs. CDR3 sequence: CASSYTGNSYEQYF. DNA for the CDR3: TGTGCCAGCAGCTATACAGGGAACTCCTACGAGCAGTACTTC.